In its sample, the clone carrying this TCR beta chain was seen a few times. Its antigen is unknown. The entry originates in a study of T cell repertoires in cytomegalovirus infection. Study findings and constraints: Across the ex vivo response, the dominant clonotypes were HLA-C-restricted CMV-specific TCR beta clonotypes.

In germline, CDR1 is MNHNY, CDR2 SVGAGI (reference sequence). Trimming removed 0 bases from V and 7 bases from J; junction bases left unmatched: 4. This CDR3 region has 16 residues. TCRdb fed the reads into MiXCR, producing one record per CDR3 protein. The sample holds roughly 500,000 distinct CDR3 sequences, 25% to 35% seen once. The clonotype was recovered from a human donor in good health (CMV status not recorded). Some clones in this sample may be carry-over from other donors' samples. The material was cultured PBMCs, obtained from culture after CMV antigen stimulation. The J gene is TRBJ2-1, the V gene TRBV6-6, with 12 bases lining up with TRBD2. CDR3 DNA: TGTGCCAGCAGTTACTCGGAACTAGCGGGAGGAAATGAGCAGTTCTTC. Its translation: CASSYSELAGGNEQFF.